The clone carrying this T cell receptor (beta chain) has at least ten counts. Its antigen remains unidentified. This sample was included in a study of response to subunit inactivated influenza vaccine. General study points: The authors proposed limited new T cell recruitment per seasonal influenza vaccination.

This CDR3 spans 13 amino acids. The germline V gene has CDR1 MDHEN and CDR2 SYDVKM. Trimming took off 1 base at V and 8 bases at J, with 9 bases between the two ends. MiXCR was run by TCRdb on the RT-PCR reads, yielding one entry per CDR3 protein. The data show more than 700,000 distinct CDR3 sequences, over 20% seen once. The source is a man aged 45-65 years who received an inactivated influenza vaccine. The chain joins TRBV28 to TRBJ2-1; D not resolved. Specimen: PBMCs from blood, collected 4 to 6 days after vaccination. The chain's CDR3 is CASSLSMTYEQFF. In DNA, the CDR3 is TGTGCCAGCAGTTTATCCATGACTTATGAGCAGTTCTTC.